This paragraph covers one T cell receptor beta chain sequence. This sample was included in a study of blood T cell repertoires in COVID-19. About the research overall: Acute and convalescent COVID-19 samples came from the United States, Italy and Spain. T cells, B-cell-depleted T cells, or PBMCs supplied cDNA or gDNA.

V was clipped by 2 bases and J by 3 bases, with 12 bases between them. Germline CDR1 is SGDLS and CDR2 is YYNGEE. This CDR3 is 15 amino acids long. Authors' methods: Amplifying reference gene primers gave estimates of nucleated cell counts. Clones were sequenced by immunoSEQ multiplex PCR, and TCRdb holds only the in-frame ones, with some missing. From that table come the V and J calls and clone size; the DNA was used to work out D and trimming. The data contain more than 100,000 clones, 84% of them singletons. The specimen sequenced was peripheral blood. The source of this sequence is a woman aged 30 to 39 who had recovered from COVID-19. The rearrangement joins TRBV9 to TRBJ1-5; D is unclear. The DNA of the CDR3 is TGTGCCAGCAGCGTGTATCCCGAGGTCAATCAGCCCCAGCATTTT. Translating it yields CASSVYPEVNQPQHF. Full variable domain (rest looked up from reference TRBV9 and TRBJ1-5): DSGVTQTPKHLITATGQRVTLRCSPRSGDLSVYWYQQSLDQGLQFLIQYYNGEERAKGNILERFSAQQFPDLHSELNLSSLELGDSALYFCASSVYPEVNQPQHFGDGTRLSIL.